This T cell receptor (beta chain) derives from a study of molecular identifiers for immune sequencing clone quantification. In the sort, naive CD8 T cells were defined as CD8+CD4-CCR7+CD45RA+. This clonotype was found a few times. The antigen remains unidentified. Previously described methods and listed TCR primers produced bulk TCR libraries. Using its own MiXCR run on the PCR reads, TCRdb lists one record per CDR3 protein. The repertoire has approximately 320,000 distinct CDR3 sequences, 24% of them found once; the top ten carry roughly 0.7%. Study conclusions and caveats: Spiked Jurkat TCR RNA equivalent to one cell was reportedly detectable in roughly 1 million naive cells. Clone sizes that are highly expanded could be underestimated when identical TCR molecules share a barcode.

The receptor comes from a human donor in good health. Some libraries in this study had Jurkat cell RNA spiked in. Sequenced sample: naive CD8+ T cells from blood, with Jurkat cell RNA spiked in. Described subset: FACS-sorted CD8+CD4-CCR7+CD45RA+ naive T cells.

The DNA of the CDR3 is TGCGCCAGCAGCCAAGAGGACAGAAACTACGAGCAGTACTTC. Protein sequence: CASSQEDRNYEQYF. V gene TRBV4-3 combines with J gene TRBJ2-7; D perhaps matches TRBD1 (6 bases). Germline-derived CDR1 and CDR2 are LGHNA and YSLEER. V lost 0 bases and J lost 3, with 9 bases in between. The CDR3 loop spans 14 amino acids.